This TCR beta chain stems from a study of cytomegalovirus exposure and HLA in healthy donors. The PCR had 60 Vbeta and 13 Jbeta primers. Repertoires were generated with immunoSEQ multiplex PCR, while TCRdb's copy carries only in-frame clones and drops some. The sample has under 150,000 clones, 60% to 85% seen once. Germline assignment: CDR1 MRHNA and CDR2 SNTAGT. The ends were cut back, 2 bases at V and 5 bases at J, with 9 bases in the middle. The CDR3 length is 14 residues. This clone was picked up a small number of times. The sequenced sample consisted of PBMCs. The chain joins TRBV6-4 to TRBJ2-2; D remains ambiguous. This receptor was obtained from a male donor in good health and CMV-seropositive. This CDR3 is CASSDGQETGELFF. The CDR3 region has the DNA TGTGCCAGCAGTGACGGGCAAGAAACCGGGGAGCTGTTTTTT.